This T cell receptor beta chain was identified during a study of T cell repertoires in cytomegalovirus infection. TCRdb recomputed calls from the reads with MiXCR, one row per CDR3 protein. This table has approximately 300,000 distinct CDR3 sequences, 25% to 30% appearing once. CDR3 length: 14 residues. V lost 4 bases and J lost 11; bases outside the gene matches: 13. Germline V lookup: CDR1 SGHTA, CDR2 FQGNSA. Overall study findings and caveats: CMV carriers having the relevant HLA were flagged by cumulative public TCR beta family frequency. HLA-C-restricted CMV clonotypes gave the most frequent clonotype in two of eight donors.

Notes on this clonotype: The antigen remains undetermined.

Sequences were derived from cultured PBMCs, sampled from culture after CMV antigen stimulation. This TCR derives from a human donor in good health (CMV status not recorded). Some clones in this sample may be carry-over from other donors' samples. The V gene is TRBV7-2, the J gene TRBJ2-5; TRBD2 matches 7 bases. The CDR3 coding sequence is TGTGCCAGCAGCTCCCCGACTAGCCGCTCCAAGCAGTACTTC. Translation gives CASSSPTSRSKQYF.